These 28 T cell receptor beta chains were sequenced from one sample in a study of T cells after yellow fever vaccination. TCRdb redid the calling of the 5' RACE reads with MiXCR, one entry per CDR3 protein. The data show about 580,000 distinct CDR3 sequences, roughly a sixth seen once. The sample in question was PBMCs, obtained 5 days after the first yellow fever vaccination. The receptors were sampled from a man between 18 and 35 years old who received the YFV17D yellow fever vaccine.

This clonotype showed up many times. This rearrangement joins TRBV7-7 to TRBJ2-7; no firm D call. The length of the CDR3 is 13 residues. V lost 5 bases and J lost 1, with 9 bases in between. Germline V gene lookup returns CDR1 SSHAT and CDR2 FNYEAQ (reference sequence). The chain's CDR3 is CASSQSRSYEQYF. In DNA, the CDR3 is TGTGCCAGCAGCCAAAGCAGGTCCTACGAGCAGTACTTC.

Points on this clonotype: At one of its ends the junction is not consistent with the germline gene, which may arise from a read error. The chain is built from TRBV6-2 or TRBV6-3 and TRBJ2-1, with 8 bases fitting TRBD2. This CDR3 contains 13 residues. Looked up from germline, CDR1 is MNHEY and CDR2 is SVGEGT. CDR3 region: CASSYSITGTRDF. CDR3 nucleotide sequence: TGTGCCAGCAGTTACTCAATCACCGGGACTAGGGACTTC.

This clonotype turned up a few times. The gene calls are TRBV9 and TRBJ1-2, with TRBD1 matching over 9 bases. This CDR3 contains 15 residues. Trimming took 3 bases from V and 7 from J; bases not matched to a gene: 10. CDR1 and CDR2 (germline): SGDLS, YYNGEE. The CDR3 DNA reads TGTGCCAGCAGCGCAGACCCACAGGGGGCGGTTGGCTACACCTTC. As protein: CASSADPQGAVGYTF.

The rearrangement links TRBV29-1 to TRBJ1-1, with unresolved D. The CDR3 extends over 13 amino acids. Trimming left V 4 bases short and J 6 bases short, with 15 bases between. The germline CDR1 and CDR2 sequences are SQVTM and ANQGSEA. Here the CDR3 DNA reads TGCAGCGTTGTGTCGGGTGGATGGTCTGAAGCTTTCTTT. It codes for CSVVSGGWSEAFF.

The chain uses TRBV6-2 or TRBV6-3 and TRBJ1-6; 7 bases map to TRBD1. Per the germline V gene, CDR1 is MNHEY and CDR2 is SVGEGT. The CDR3 is made up of 18 amino acids. V shed 6 bases, J shed 8 bases, and the junction held 19 bases outside the gene matches. For the CDR3, the DNA is TGTGCCAGCAGCTCCCCCGGGACAGACAATGCCTTGGATTCACCCCTCCACTTT. Translation gives CASSSPGTDNALDSPLHF.

This clonotype was found a few times. The CDR3 nucleotides read TGTGCCAGCAGTCCAGTGGGGACAGGGAAAAATGAGCAGTTCTTC. Translating gives CASSPVGTGKNEQFF. The chain recombines TRBV28 with TRBJ2-1; 9 bases line up with TRBD1. After removal of 5 bases from V and 7 bases from J, the junction contained 9 bases not matched to a gene. Germline V gene lookup returns CDR1 MDHEN and CDR2 SYDVKM. This CDR3 spans 15 amino acids.

This clonotype has only a few counts. The rearrangement links TRBV27 to TRBJ1-6, with D unclear. V shed 6 bases and J shed 5 bases, with 8 bases lying between them. This CDR3 is built from 13 residues. The germline gives CDR1 MNHEY, CDR2 SMNVEV (reference sequence). Here the CDR3 DNA reads TGTGCCAGCAGGGAAATGGATAATTCACCCCTCCACTTT. Amino acids: CASREMDNSPLHF.

This chain connects TRBV29-1 to TRBJ2-5; possibly TRBD2 for D (6 bases). The CDR3 covers 17 residues. CDR1 and CDR2 (germline): SQVTM, ANQGSEA. Trimming stripped 0 bases from V and 0 bases from J, with 17 bases between. CDR3 DNA sequence: TGCAGCGTTGAAGAGGGGGTTGCCGGGGGATACCAAGAGACCCAGTACTTC. The encoded protein is CSVEEGVAGGYQETQYF. The entire variable domain, with the rest obtained from reference TRBV29-1 and TRBJ2-5, is as follows: SAVISQKPSRDICQRGTSLTIQCQVDSQVTMMFWYRQQPGQSLTLIATANQGSEATYESGFVIDKFPISRPNLTFSTLTVSNMSPEDSSIYLCSVEEGVAGGYQETQYFGPGTRLLVL.

V is TRBV27 and J is TRBJ1-2; 9 positions match TRBD1. Germline V CDR1 and CDR2: MNHEY, SMNVEV (reference sequence). V gave up 7 bases and J gave up 7 bases; unmatched junction bases: 10. The CDR3 runs 14 residues. The CDR3 DNA is TGTGCCAGCACCCCGGGACAGGGCAGTCCTGGCTACACCTTC. Translation gives CASTPGQGSPGYTF.

The chain recombines TRBV7-9 with TRBJ1-6, with 7 bases matching TRBD1. The CDR3 spans 15 residues. From germline, CDR1 is SEHNR and CDR2 FQNEAQ (reference sequence). Trimming removed 0 bases from V and 14 bases from J; junction bases left unmatched: 10. The CDR3 nucleotides are TGTGCCAGCAGCTTAGCCCGGGACAGCTCCTTCACCCTCCACTTT. As protein: CASSLARDSSFTLHF.

The genes are TRBV4-1 and TRBJ2-1; 11 nucleotides align to TRBD2. The CDR3 is made up of 15 amino acids. Germline-derived CDR1 and CDR2 are MGHRA and YSYEKL. V lost 6 bases to trimming and J lost 7 bases; unmatched junction nucleotides: 8. CDR3 region: CASSVSGGARNEQFF. For the CDR3, the DNA is TGCGCCAGCAGTGTTAGCGGGGGGGCTAGGAATGAGCAGTTCTTC.

This clonotype appeared once. The chain recombines TRBV12-3 or TRBV12-4 with TRBJ2-7, with 15 bases lining up with TRBD2. Germline trimming cut 1 base from V and 4 bases from J; bases unmatched to any gene: 5. The CDR3 spans 17 residues. The CDR3: CASSLGAGLAGGYEQYF. In DNA, the CDR3 is TGTGCCAGCAGTTTAGGAGCGGGACTAGCGGGGGGTTACGAGCAGTACTTC.

The chain links TRBV5-1 to TRBJ2-4, with D unresolved. CDR1 SGHRS and CDR2 YFSETQ come from the germline V gene. V was trimmed by 4 bases and J by 6 bases, leaving 14 bases between them. The CDR3 extends over 14 amino acids. CDR3 loop: CASSGVKPGNIQYF. CDR3 nucleotides: TGCGCCAGCAGCGGGGTGAAACCGGGAAACATTCAGTACTTC.

This clonotype has only a few counts. The genes are TRBV12-3 or TRBV12-4 and TRBJ2-1, with 8 bases aligning to TRBD2. V lost 6 bases, J lost 9 bases, and 7 bases stayed unmatched. This CDR3 is built from 13 residues. The CDR3 spells CASRLGGVIEQFF. CDR3 bases: TGTGCCAGCAGGCTCGGGGGGGTTATTGAGCAGTTCTTC.

This chain connects TRBV12-3 or TRBV12-4 to TRBJ1-1, with D uncertain. Trimming cost V 6 bases and J 0 bases, with 8 bases left between them. This CDR3 comprises 13 residues. The DNA of the CDR3 is TGTGCCAGCAGAGAACAGCTGAACACTGAAGCTTTCTTT. This sequence encodes CASREQLNTEAFF.

This clonotype was recorded a few times. The chain has TRBV21-1 and TRBJ1-3. TRBV21-1 is listed as a pseudogene. This CDR3 has 14 residues. As DNA, the CDR3 is TGTGCCAGCAGAATACAGCACTCTGGAAACACCATATATTTT. Translation: CASRIQHSGNTIYF.

V is TRBV29-1 and J is TRBJ2-2, with 9 bases aligning to TRBD1. Germline V lookup: CDR1 SQVTM, CDR2 ANQGSEA. This CDR3 is built from 14 residues. Unmatched junction bases numbered 8, after V lost 6 bases and J lost 6 bases. The CDR3: CSVIRDRAPGELFF. The CDR3 DNA reads TGCAGCGTAATCCGGGACAGGGCCCCCGGGGAGCTGTTTTTT.

The chain links TRBV7-2 to TRBJ2-2, with 9 bases lining up with TRBD2. The germline CDR1 and CDR2 sequences are SGHTA and FQGNSA. The CDR3 spans 17 residues. Unmatched junction bases numbered 5, after V lost 3 bases and J lost 0 bases. CDR3 coding DNA: TGTGCCAGCAGCTTCCCGACTAGCGGAACGAACACCGGGGAGCTGTTTTTT. Its translation is CASSFPTSGTNTGELFF.

The CDR3 DNA sequence: TGTGCCAGCAGCTTAGACGGGCAGGGCCATCAGCCCCAGCATTTT. This sequence encodes CASSLDGQGHQPQHF. The J gene is TRBJ1-5, the V gene TRBV7-2; D may be TRBD1 (5 bases). Per germline, CDR1 SGHTA and CDR2 FQGNSA. The CDR3 loop spans 15 amino acids. Trimming cost V 1 base and J 5 bases, with 12 bases left between them.

At least ten counts were recorded for this clonotype. The chain recombines TRBV29-1 with TRBJ2-1, with 10 bases lining up with TRBD2. The germline V gene encodes CDR1 SQVTM and CDR2 ANQGSEA. Trimming at V came to 0 bases and at J to 9 bases, leaving 5 bases not matched to a gene. The CDR3 sequence is 14 residues long. Here the CDR3 DNA reads TGCAGCGTTGAAGATCGAAAGCGGGGGGGTGAGCAGTTCTTC. Amino acid sequence: CSVEDRKRGGEQFF.

The chain has TRBV4-3 and TRBJ2-7; tentative D call: TRBD1 (6 bases). The CDR3 runs 14 residues. With 2 bases removed from V and 6 bases from J, the gap between germline ends came to 14 bases. Germline V gene data show CDR1 as LGHNA and CDR2 as YSLEER. CDR3 sequence reads: CASSQSWQGFEQYF. The DNA for the CDR3 is TGCGCCAGCAGCCAAAGTTGGCAGGGGTTCGAGCAGTACTTC.

This clonotype was observed a handful of times. The rearrangement links TRBV12-3 or TRBV12-4 to TRBJ2-1; 10 bases match TRBD1. The CDR3 consists of 15 residues. The V segment lost 3 bases and the J segment 9 bases; nucleotides outside the gene matches: 8. The CDR3: CASSFPRQGASEQFF. The DNA of the CDR3 is TGTGCCAGCAGTTTTCCCCGACAGGGGGCGAGTGAGCAGTTCTTC.

This clonotype has ten or more counts. The chain recombines TRBV4-3 with TRBJ1-1; tentative D call: TRBD1 (5 bases). The CDR3 runs to 18 residues. Germline CDR1 reads LGHNA; CDR2 reads YSLEER. Trimming stripped 4 bases from V and 0 bases from J, with 21 bases between. CDR3 bases: TGCGCCAGCAGCCCGTACGCGGGGAGCGTGGGGGTGAACACTGAAGCTTTCTTT. Its protein product is CASSPYAGSVGVNTEAFF.

The chain links TRBV20-1 to TRBJ2-4, with 10 bases aligning to TRBD1. The CDR3 has 14 amino acids. Germline V gene lookup returns CDR1 DFQATT and CDR2 SNEGSKA (reference sequence). The V gene end was trimmed by 6 bases and the J gene end by 5 bases; junction bases not matched to a gene: 7. CDR3 bases: TGCAGTGCCGCGCGCGGGACAGGGGAAAACATTCAGTACTTC. It specifies CSAARGTGENIQYF.

CDR3 residues: CASSALAGGDTQYF. Here the CDR3 DNA reads TGCGCCAGTAGCGCACTAGCGGGTGGAGATACGCAGTATTTT. This chain connects TRBV4-1 to TRBJ2-3; 9 bases fit TRBD2. The length of the CDR3 is 14 residues. The trim removed 9 bases at V and 5 bases at J, leaving 9 bases unmatched. Germline V gene lookup returns CDR1 MGHRA and CDR2 YSYEKL.

This clonotype showed up just a few times. The chain couples TRBV6-2 or TRBV6-3 to TRBJ2-2, with 15 bases lining up with TRBD2. J lost 4 bases, V lost 2 bases, and 17 bases had no gene match. This CDR3 is built from 22 residues. Germline V gene sequence: CDR1 MNHEY, CDR2 SVGEGT. CDR3 nucleotides: TGTGCCAGCAGTTACCTACCCCATGGACTAGCGGGGGGGCAATTAGGCACCGGGGAGCTGTTTTTT. Amino acids: CASSYLPHGLAGGQLGTGELFF.

This clonotype was counted only a few times. V gene TRBV10-3 combines with J gene TRBJ2-1, with 11 bases fitting TRBD1. The germline CDR1 and CDR2 sequences are ENHRY and SYGVKD. V dropped 8 bases and J dropped 9; count of bases not matched to a gene: 6. CDR3 size: 13 residues. The CDR3 loop reads CAIRDRGSGEQFF. Here the CDR3 DNA reads TGTGCCATCCGGGACAGGGGGTCCGGTGAGCAGTTCTTC.

This clonotype was observed a few times. The V call is TRBV4-3, the J call TRBJ2-1; D remains unclear. Deletions cut 4 bases from V and 2 bases from J, with 12 bases between. Germline CDR1 reads LGHNA; CDR2 reads YSLEER. The CDR3 covers 15 residues. The CDR3 DNA sequence: TGCGCCAGCAGCCCCGGTACGGTTACCTACAATGAGCAGTTCTTC. Translated: CASSPGTVTYNEQFF.